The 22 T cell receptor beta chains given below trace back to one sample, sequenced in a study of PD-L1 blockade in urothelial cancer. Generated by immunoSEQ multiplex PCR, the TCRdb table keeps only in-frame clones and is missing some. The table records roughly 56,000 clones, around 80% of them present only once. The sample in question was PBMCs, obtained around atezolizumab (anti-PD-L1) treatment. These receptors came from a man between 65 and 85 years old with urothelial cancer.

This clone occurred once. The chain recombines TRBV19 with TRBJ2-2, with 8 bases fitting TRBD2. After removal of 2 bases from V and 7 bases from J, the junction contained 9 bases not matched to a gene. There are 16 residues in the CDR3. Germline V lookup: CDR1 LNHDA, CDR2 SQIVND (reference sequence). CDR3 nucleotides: TGTGCCAGTAGTATATCGAGCGGGAGAGGAAACGGGGAGCTGTTTTTT. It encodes CASSISSGRGNGELFF.

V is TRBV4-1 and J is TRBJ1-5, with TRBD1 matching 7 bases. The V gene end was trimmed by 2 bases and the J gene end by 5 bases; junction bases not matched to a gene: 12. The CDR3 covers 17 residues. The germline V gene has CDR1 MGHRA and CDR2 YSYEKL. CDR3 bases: TGCGCCAGCAGCCAACTTCCGACCGGACAGGCCCATCAGCCCCAGCATTTT. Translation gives CASSQLPTGQAHQPQHF.

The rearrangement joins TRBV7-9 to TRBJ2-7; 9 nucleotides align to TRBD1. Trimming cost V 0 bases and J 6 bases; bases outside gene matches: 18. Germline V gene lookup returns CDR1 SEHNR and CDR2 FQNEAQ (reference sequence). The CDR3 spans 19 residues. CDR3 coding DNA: TGTGCCAGCAGCTTAGCGCCGGGACAGGGAGGCCGGGTCGCCTCCGAGCAGTACTTC. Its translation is CASSLAPGQGGRVASEQYF.

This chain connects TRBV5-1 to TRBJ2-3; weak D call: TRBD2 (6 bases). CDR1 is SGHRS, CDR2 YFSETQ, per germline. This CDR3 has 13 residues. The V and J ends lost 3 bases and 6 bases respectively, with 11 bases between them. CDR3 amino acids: CASSYGEVDTQYF. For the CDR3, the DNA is TGCGCCAGCAGCTACGGGGAGGTGGATACGCAGTATTTT.

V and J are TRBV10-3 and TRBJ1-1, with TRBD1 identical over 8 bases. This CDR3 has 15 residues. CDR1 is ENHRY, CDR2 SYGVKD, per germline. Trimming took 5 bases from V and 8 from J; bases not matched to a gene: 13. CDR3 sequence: CAISLSSGTGGEAFF. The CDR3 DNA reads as TGTGCCATCAGTCTCTCTTCAGGGACAGGAGGGGAAGCTTTCTTT.

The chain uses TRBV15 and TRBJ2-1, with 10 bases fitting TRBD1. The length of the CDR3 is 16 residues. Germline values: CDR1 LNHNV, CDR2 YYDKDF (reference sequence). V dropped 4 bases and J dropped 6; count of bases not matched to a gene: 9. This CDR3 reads CATSNNRDRGSNEQFF. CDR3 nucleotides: TGTGCCACCAGCAACAACCGGGACAGGGGTTCCAATGAGCAGTTCTTC.

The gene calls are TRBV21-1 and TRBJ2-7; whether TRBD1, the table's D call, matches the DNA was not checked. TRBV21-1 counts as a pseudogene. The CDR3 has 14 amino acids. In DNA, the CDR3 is TGTGCCAGCAGCAAAAGTGACATTATCTACGAGCAGTACTTC. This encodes CASSKSDIIYEQYF.

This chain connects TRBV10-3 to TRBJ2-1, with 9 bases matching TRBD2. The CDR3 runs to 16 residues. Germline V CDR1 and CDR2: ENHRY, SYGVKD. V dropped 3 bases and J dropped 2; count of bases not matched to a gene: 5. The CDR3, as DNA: TGTGCCATCAGTGAACGGCTAGCGGGAACCTACAATGAGCAGTTCTTC. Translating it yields CAISERLAGTYNEQFF.

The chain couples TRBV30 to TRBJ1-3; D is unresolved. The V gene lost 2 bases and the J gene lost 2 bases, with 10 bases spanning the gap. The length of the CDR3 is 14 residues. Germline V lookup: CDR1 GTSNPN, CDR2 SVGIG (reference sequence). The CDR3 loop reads CAWSSSGTGNTIYF. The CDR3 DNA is TGTGCCTGGAGTTCGTCCGGGACTGGAAACACCATATATTTT.

The CDR3 DNA is TGCGCCAGCAGTCTGCAGGGGAAGTACTTC. The encoded protein is CASSLQGKYF. V usage is TRBV23-1 and J usage is TRBJ2-7; D is perhaps TRBD1 (6 bases). TRBV23-1 is reported as an ORF; its role is uncertain. Trimming shortened V by 4 bases and J by 11 bases, and 9 bases separated the two germline ends. The CDR3 totals 10 residues.

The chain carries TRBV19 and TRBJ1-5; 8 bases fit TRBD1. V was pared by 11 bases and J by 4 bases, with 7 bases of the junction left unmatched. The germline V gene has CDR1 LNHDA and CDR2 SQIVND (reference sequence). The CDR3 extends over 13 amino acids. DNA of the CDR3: TGTGCCGCTAGTGGACAGGGTAATCAGCCCCAGCATTTT. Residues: CAASGQGNQPQHF.

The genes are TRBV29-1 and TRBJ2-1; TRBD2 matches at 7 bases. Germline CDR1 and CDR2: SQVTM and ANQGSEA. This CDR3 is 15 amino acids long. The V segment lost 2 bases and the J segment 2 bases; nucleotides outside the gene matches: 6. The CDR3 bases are TGCAGCGTTGAAATGGCGGGAGTAACCTACAATGAGCAGTTCTTC. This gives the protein CSVEMAGVTYNEQFF.

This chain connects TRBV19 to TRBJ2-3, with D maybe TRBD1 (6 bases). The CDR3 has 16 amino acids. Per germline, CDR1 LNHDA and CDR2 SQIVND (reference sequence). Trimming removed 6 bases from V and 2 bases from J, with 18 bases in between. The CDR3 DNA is TGTGCCAGTAGCCCTCGACAGGCCCCTTTCACAGATACGCAGTATTTT. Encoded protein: CASSPRQAPFTDTQYF.

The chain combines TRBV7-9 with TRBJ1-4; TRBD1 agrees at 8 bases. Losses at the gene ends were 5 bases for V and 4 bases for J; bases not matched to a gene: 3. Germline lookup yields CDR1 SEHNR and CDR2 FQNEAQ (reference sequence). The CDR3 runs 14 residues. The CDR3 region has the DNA TGTGCCAGCAGCCTGGGACAGGATAATGAAAAACTGTTTTTT. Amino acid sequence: CASSLGQDNEKLFF.

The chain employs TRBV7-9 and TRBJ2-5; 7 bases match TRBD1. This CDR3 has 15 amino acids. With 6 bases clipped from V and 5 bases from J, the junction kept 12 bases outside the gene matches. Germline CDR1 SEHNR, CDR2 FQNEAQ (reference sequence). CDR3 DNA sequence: TGTGCCAGCAGAATAAGTACAGGGGATGTGGAGACCCAGTACTTC. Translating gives CASRISTGDVETQYF.

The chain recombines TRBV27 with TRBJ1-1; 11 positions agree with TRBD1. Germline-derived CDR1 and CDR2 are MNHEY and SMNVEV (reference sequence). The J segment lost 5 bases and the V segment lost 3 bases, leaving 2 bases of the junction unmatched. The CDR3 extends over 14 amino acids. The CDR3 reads CASSLGTGGTEAFF. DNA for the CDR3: TGTGCCAGCAGTTTGGGGACAGGGGGGACTGAAGCTTTCTTT.

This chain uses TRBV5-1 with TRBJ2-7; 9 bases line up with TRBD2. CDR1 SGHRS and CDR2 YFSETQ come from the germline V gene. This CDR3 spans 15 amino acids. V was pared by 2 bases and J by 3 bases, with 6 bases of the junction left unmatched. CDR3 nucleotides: TGCGCCAGCAGCTTAAGCGGGAGGAGAAACTACGAGCAGTACTTC. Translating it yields CASSLSGRRNYEQYF.

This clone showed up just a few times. DNA of the CDR3: TGCGCCAGCAGCTTGGAGCTTGGGACAGGGGTAACCTACGAGCAGTACTTC. Protein product: CASSLELGTGVTYEQYF. V gene TRBV5-1 combines with J gene TRBJ2-7; 10 positions match TRBD1. Trimming took 0 bases from V and 2 from J; bases not matched to a gene: 8. CDR3 length: 17 residues. Per the germline V gene, CDR1 is SGHRS and CDR2 is YFSETQ.

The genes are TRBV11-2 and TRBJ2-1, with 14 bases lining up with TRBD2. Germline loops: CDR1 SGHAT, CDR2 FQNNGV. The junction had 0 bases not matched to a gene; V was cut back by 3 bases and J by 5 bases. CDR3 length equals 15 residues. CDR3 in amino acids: CASSLGLAGDNEQFF. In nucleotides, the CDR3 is TGTGCCAGCAGCTTGGGACTAGCGGGAGACAATGAGCAGTTCTTC. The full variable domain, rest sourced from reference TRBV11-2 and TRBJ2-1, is EAGVAQSPRYKIIEKRQSVAFWCNPISGHATLYWYQQILGQGPKLLIQFQNNGVVDDSQLPKDRFSAERLKGVDSTLKIQPAKLEDSAVYLCASSLGLAGDNEQFFGPGTRLTVL.

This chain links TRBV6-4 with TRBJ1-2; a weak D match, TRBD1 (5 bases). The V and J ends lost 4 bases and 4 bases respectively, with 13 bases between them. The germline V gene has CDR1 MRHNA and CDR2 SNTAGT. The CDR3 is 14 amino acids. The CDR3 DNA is TGTGCCAGCAGTGCCCAGGTGGGGGGCTATGGCTACACCTTC. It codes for CASSAQVGGYGYTF.

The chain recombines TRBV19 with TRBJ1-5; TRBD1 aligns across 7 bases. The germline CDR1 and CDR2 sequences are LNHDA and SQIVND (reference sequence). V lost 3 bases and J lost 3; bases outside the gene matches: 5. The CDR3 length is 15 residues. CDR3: CASSMGTADNQPQHF. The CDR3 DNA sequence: TGTGCCAGTAGTATGGGGACAGCGGACAATCAGCCCCAGCATTTT.

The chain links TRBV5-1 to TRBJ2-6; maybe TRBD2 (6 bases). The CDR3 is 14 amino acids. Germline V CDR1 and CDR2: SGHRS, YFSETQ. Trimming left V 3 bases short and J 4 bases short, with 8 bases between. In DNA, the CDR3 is TGCGCCAGCAGCTCGCGGGGCGGGGCCAACGTCCTGACTTTC. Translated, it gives CASSSRGGANVLTF.